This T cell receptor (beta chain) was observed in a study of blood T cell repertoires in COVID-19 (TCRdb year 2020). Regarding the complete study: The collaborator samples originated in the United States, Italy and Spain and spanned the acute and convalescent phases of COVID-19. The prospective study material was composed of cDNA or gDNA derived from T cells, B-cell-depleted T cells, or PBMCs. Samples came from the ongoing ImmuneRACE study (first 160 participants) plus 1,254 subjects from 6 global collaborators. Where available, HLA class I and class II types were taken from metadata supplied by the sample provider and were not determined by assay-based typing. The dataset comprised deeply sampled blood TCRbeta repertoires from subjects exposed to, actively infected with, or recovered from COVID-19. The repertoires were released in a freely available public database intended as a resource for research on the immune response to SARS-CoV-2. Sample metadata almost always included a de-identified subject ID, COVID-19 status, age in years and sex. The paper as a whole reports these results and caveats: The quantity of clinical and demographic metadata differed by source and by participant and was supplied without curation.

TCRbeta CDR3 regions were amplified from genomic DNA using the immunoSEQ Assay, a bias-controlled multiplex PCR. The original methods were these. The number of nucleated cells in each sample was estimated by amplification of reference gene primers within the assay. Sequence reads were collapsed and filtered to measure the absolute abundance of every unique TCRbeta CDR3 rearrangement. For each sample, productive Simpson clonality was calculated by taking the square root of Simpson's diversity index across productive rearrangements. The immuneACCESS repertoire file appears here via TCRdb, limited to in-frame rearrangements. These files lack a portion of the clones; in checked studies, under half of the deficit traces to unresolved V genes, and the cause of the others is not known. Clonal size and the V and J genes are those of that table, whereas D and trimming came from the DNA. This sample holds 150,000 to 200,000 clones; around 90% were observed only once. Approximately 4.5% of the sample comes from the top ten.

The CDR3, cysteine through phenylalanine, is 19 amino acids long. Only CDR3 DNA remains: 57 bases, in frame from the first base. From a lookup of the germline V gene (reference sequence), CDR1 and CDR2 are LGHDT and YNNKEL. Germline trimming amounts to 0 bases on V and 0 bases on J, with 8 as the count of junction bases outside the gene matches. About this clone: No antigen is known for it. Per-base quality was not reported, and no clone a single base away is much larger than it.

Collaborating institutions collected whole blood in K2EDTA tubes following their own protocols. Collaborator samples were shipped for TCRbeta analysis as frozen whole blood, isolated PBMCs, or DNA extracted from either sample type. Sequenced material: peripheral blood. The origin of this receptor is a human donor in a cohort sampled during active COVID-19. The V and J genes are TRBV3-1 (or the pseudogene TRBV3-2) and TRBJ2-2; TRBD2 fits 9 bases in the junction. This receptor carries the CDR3 CASSQEVLSSGANTGELFF. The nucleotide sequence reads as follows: TGTGCCAGCAGCCAAGAGGTATTGTCTAGCGGGGCGAACACCGGGGAGCTGTTTTTT.